This T cell receptor (beta chain) was found in a study of monozygotic twins with inflammatory bowel disease. Template switching incorporated UMIs with a 6-nucleotide sample barcode. No DNA is given; TCRdb re-called the 5' RACE reads and lists each CDR3 protein once. The sample data list more than 300,000 distinct CDR3 sequences. Comment on this clonotype: Its antigen is undetermined.

Study-level findings and limits: Some repertoire variability may stem from patients' differing immunosuppressive treatments. No separation of different T cell subtypes was possible.

The germline V gene has CDR1 MNHEY and CDR2 SMNVEV (reference sequence). The CDR3 consists of 14 residues. The sequenced sample was blood. The rearrangement links TRBV27 to TRBJ1-5; TCRdb's D call, TRBD1, is unchecked because there is no DNA. This receptor was taken from a human donor with ulcerative colitis or Crohn's disease, or a healthy co-twin of an affected twin (not recorded which). CDR3 protein: CASSLMGGNQPQHF.